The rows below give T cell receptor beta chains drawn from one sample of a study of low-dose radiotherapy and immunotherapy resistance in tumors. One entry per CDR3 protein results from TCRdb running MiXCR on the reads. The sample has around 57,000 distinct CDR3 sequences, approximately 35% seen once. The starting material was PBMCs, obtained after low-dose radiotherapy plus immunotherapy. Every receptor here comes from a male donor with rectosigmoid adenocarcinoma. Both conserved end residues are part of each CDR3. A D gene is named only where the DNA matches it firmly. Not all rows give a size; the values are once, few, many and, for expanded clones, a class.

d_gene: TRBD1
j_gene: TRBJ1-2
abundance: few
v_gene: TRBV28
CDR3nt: TGTGCCAGCACTTCTGGGACAGGGTTCGGCTACACCTTC
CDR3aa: CASTSGTGFGYTF

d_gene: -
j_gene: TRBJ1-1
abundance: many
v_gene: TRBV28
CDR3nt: TGTGCCGGGATGACAGGTACTGAAGCTTTCTTT
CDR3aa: CAGMTGTEAFF

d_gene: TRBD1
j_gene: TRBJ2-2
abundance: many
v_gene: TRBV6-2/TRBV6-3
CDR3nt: TGTGCCAGCAGAGGACAGGCTCCTTTTATAGCCGGGGAGCTGTTTTTT
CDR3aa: CASRGQAPFIAGELFF

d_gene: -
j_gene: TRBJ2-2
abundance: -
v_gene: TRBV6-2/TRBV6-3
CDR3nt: -
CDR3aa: CASTSLLAFNTGELFFF

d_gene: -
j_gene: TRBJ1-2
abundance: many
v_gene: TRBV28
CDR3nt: TGTGCCAGCACCTCCAGAGCATATGGCTACACCTTC
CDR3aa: CASTSRAYGYTF

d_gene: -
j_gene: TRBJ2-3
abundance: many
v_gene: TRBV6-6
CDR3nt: TGTGCCAGCAGTTACTCAGATACGCAGTATTTT
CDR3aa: CASSYSDTQYF

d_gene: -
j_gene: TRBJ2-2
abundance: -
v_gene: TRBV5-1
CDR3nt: TGCGCCAGCAGCTTGGATGGGACCACCCCGACCGGGGAGCTGTTTTTT
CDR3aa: CASSLDGTTPTGELFF

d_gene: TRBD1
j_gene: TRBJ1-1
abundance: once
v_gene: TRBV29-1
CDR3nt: TGCAGCGTTCCCGGACAGGGACTGAACACTGAAGCTTTCTTT
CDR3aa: CSVPGQGLNTEAFF

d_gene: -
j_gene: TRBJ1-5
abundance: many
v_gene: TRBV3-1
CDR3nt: TGTGCCAGCAGCCAAGAGAATCATAGCAATCAGCCCCAGCATTTT
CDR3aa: CASSQENHSNQPQHF

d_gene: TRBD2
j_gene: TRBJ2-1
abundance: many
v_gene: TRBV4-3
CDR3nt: TGCGCCAGCAGCCAATGGACTAGCGAGAATGAGCAGTTCTTC
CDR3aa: CASSQWTSENEQFF

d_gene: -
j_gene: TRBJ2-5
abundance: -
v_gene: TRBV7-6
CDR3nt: TGTGCCAGCAGCCCGACCCAACCCCGGGGAGAGACCCAGTACTTC
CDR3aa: CASSPTQPRGETQYF

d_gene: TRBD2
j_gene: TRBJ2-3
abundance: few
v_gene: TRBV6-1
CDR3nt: TGTGCCAGCGCCACTAGCGGGAGGGCCTTATCAGATACGCAGTATTTT
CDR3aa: CASATSGRALSDTQYF

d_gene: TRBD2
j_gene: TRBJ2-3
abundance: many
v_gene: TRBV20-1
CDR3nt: TGCAGTGCTAGTGGGGCTAGCGGGACAGATACGCAGTATTTT
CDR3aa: CSASGASGTDTQYF

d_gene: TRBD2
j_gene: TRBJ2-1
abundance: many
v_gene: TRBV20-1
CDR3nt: TGCAGTGCTAGAGATCTCGCTAGCGGGAGTAGCTACAATGAGCAGTTCTTC
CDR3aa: CSARDLASGSSYNEQFF

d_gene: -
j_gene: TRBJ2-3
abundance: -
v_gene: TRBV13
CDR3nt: TGTGCCAGCAGCTTTGGCCATCCCAGGAATACGCAGTATTTT
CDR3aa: CASSFGHPRNTQYF

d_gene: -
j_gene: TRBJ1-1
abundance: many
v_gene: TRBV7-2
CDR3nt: TGTGCCAGCAGCTCAATGAACACTGAAGCTTTCTTT
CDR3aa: CASSSMNTEAFF

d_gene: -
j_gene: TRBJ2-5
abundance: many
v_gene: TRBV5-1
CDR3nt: TGCGCCAGCATGAGTCTCCCCGGCCCGATAGAGACCCAGTACTTC
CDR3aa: CASMSLPGPIETQYF

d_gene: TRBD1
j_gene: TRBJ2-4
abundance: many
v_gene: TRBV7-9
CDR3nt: TGTGCCAGCAGCTTCGGACAGGGGGTGAACATTCAGTACTTC
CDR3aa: CASSFGQGVNIQYF

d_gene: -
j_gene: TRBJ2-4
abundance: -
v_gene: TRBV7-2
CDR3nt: TGTGCCAGCAGTTTCCGGGGAGCCTTAGGTATTCAGTACTTC
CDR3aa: CASSFRGALGIQYF

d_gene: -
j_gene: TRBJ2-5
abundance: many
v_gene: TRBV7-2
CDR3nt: TGTGCCAGCAGCTCTTGGGGGCAAGAGACCCAGTACTTC
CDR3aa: CASSSWGQETQYF

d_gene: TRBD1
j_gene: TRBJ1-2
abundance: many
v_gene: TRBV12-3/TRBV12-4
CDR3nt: TGTGCCAGCAGCCTAGGACAGGGCTATGGCTACACCTTC
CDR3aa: CASSLGQGYGYTF

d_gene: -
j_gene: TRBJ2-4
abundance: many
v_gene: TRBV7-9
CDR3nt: TGTGCCAGCAGCTCCGGCGAGAGTGGCAAAAACATTCAGTACTTC
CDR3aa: CASSSGESGKNIQYF

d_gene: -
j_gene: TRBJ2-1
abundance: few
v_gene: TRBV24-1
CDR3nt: TGTGCCACCAGTGATTTTGGACAGAACCTTTACAATGAGCAGTTCTTC
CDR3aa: CATSDFGQNLYNEQFF

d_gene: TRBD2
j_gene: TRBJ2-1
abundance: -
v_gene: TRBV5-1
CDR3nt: TGCGCCAGCAGCCTTACAGCGGGAGGTAGCGTGTTCTTC
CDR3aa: CASSLTAGGSVFF

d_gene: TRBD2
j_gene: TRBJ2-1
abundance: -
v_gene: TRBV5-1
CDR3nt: TGCGCCAGCAGCTCAGTAGGGACTAGCGGGAAATGGGAGTTTTTTTTCAATGAGCAGTTCTTC
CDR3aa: CASSSVGTSGKWEFFFNEQFF

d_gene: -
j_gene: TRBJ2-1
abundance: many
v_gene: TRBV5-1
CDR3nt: TGCGCCAGCAGCCGGCGGGGCGGGGGCGCTGCCTACAATGAGCAGTTCTTC
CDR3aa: CASSRRGGGAAYNEQFF

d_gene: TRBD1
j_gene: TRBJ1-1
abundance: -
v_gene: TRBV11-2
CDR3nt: TGTGCCAGCAGCTTACTCACAGGGGACACTGAAGCTTTCTTT
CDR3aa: CASSLLTGDTEAFF

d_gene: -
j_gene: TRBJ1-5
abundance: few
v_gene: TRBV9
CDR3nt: TGTGCCAGCAACGCCAGGGGAGGCAATCAGCCCCAGCATTTT
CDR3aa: CASNARGGNQPQHF

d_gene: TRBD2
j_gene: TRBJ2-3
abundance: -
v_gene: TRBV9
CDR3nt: TGTGCCAGCAGCGTTGATGGCGGGAGACAAGATACGCAGTATTTT
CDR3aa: CASSVDGGRQDTQYF

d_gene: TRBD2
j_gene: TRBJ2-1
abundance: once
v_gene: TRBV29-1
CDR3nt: TGCAGCGGCGGGAGCCGGTCATACAATGAGCAGTTCTTC
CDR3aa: CSGGSRSYNEQFF

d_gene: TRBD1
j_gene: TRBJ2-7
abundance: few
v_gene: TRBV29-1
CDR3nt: TGCAGCGCCGGACAGGGGGCGGGATACGAGCAGTACTTC
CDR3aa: CSAGQGAGYEQYF

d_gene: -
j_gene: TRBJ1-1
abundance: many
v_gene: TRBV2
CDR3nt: TGTGCCAGCCGGGGGAGAACGGGGAACACTGAAGCTTTCTTT
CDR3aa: CASRGRTGNTEAFF

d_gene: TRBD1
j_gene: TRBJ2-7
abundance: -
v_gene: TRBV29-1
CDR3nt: TGCAGCGTTGCCGGGACAGGCGGCCTGGGCGAGCAGTACTTC
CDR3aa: CSVAGTGGLGEQYF

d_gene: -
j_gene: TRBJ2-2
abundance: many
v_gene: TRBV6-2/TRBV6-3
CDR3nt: TGTGCCAGCCGGACGAGCCCGGGCCCGAACACCGGGGAGCTGTTTTTT
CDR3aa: CASRTSPGPNTGELFF

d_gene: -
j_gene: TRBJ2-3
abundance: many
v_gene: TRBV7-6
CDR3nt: TGTGCCAGCAGCTTAGCGCCGGGGGACACAGATACGCAGTATTTT
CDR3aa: CASSLAPGDTDTQYF

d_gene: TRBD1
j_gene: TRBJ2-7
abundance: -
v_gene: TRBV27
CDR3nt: TGTGCCAGCAGTTTATCAAGACAGGGTACCTACGAGCAGTACTTC
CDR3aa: CASSLSRQGTYEQYF

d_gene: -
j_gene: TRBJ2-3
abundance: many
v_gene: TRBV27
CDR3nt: TGTGCCAGCAGTTTGATCGGCGGGAAATCAGATACGCAGTATTTT
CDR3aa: CASSLIGGKSDTQYF

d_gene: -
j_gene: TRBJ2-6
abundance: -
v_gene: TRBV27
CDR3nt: TGTGCCAGCAGTTTAACAGTCTCTGGGGCCAACGTCCTGACTTTC
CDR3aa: CASSLTVSGANVLTF

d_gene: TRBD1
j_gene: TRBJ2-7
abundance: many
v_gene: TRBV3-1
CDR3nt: TGTGCCAGCAGCTCCCGGACAGGGCGTGACTACGAGCAGTACTTC
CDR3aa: CASSSRTGRDYEQYF

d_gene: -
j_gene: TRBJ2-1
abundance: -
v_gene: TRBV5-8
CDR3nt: TGCGCCAGCACCCCCGCGGGGGCCGTGGGCAATGAGCAGTTCTTC
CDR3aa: CASTPAGAVGNEQFF

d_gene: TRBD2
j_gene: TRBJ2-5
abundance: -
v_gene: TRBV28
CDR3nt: TGTGCCAGCATTCCCCCGGGGGGTGGGGAGACCCAGTACTTC
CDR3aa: CASIPPGGGETQYF

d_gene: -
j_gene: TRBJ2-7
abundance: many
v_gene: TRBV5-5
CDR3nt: TGTGCCAGCAGCTTGCTGAGCGGCTCCTACGAGCAGTACTTC
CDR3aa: CASSLLSGSYEQYF

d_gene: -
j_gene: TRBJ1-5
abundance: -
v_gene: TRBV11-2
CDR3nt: TGTGCCAACAGCCCCGGTGGGAGGGGCGGCAATCAGCCCCAGCATTTT
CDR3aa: CANSPGGRGGNQPQHF

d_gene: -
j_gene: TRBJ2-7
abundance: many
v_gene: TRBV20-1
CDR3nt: TGCAGTGCCAGGGACAATCGGCAGTACTTC
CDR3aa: CSARDNRQYF

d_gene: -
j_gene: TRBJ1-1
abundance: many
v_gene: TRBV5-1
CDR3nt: TGCGCCAGCAGCTTGGCTTTGAACACTGAAGCTTTCTTT
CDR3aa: CASSLALNTEAFF

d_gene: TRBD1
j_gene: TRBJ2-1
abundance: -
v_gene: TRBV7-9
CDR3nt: TGTGCCAGCAGCCCCGGACAGGCTCGGACCTACAATGAGCAGTTCTTC
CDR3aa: CASSPGQARTYNEQFF

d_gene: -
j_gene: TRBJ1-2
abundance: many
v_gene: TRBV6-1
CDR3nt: TGTGCCAGCAGTGACGTCCAGGGAAATTGGTATGGCTACACCTTC
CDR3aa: CASSDVQGNWYGYTF